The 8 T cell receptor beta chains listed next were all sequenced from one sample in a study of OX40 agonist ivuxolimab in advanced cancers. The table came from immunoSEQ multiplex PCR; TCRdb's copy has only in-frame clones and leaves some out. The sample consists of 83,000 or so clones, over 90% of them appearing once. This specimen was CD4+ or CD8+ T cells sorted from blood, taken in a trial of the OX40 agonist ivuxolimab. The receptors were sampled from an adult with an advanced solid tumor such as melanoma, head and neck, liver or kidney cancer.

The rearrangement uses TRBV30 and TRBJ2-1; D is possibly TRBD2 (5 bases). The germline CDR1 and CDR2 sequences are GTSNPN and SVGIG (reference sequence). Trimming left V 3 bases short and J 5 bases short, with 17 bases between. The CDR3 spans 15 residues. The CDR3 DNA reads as TGTGCCTGGAGGGGAGATTACAACTTTAACAATGAGCAGTTCTTC. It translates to CAWRGDYNFNNEQFF.

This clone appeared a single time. The CDR3 DNA is TGTGCCAGCAGCCCCCGACAGGGGAACACTGAAGCTTTCTTT. Translated, it gives CASSPRQGNTEAFF. The chain has TRBV7-8 and TRBJ1-1; 7 nucleotides agree with TRBD1. The CDR3 covers 14 residues. Germline CDR1 and CDR2: SGHVS and FQNEAQ. With V trimmed by 5 bases and J by 1 base, 4 bases remained unmatched.

CDR3 loop: CASSLDVTGEETQYF. The DNA of the CDR3 is TGTGCCAGCAGCTTGGATGTGACAGGGGAAGAGACCCAGTACTTC. The chain uses TRBV5-4 and TRBJ2-5; 8 bases align to TRBD1. Germline lookup yields CDR1 SGHNT and CDR2 YYREEE (reference sequence). The CDR3 spans 15 residues. J gave up 3 bases and V 0 bases, and 4 bases lay outside the gene matches. The full variable domain, its missing parts supplied by reference TRBV5-4 and TRBJ2-5, is ETGVTQSPTHLIKTRGQQVTLRCSSQSGHNTVSWYQQALGQGPQFIFQYYREEENGRGNFPPRFSGLQFPNYSSELNVNALELDDSALYLCASSLDVTGEETQYFGPGTRLLVL.

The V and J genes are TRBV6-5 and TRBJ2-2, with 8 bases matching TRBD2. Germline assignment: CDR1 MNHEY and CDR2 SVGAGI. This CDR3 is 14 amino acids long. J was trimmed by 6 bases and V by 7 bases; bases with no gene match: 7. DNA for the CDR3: TGTGCCAGCAAAATGGCGGGAGGCTCCGGGGAGCTGTTTTTT. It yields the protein CASKMAGGSGELFF.

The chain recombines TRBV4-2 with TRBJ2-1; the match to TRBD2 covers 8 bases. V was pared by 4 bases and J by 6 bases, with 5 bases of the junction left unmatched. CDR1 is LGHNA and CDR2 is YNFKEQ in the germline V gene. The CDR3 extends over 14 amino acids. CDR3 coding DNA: TGTGCCAGCAGCCCGGGGGGGACGTTCAATGAGCAGTTCTTC. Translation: CASSPGGTFNEQFF.

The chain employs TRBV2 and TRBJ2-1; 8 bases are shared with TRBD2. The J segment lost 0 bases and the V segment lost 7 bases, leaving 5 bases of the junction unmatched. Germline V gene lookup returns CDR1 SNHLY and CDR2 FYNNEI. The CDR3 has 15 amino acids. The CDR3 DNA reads TGTGCCAGCAAGAATGGGACTAGCTCCTACAATGAGCAGTTCTTC. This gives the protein CASKNGTSSYNEQFF. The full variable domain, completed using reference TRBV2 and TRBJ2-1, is EPEVTQTPSHQVTQMGQEVILRCVPISNHLYFYWYRQILGQKVEFLVSFYNNEISEKSEIFDDQFSVERPDGSNFTLKIRSTKLEDSAMYFCASKNGTSSYNEQFFGPGTRLTVL.

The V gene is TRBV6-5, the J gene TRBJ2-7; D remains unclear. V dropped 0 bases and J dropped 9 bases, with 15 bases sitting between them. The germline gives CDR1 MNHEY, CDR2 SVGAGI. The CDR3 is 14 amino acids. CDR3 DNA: TGTGCCAGCAGTTACTCGAAGTTTTCGAACAGGCAGTACTTC. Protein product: CASSYSKFSNRQYF.

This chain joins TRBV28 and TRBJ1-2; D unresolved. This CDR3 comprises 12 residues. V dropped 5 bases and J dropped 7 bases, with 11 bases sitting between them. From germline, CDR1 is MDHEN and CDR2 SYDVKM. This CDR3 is CASSPSPGGYTF. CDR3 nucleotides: TGTGCCAGCAGTCCATCCCCCGGTGGCTACACCTTC.